This TCR beta chain was recorded in a study of T-cell reconstitution after alpha-beta-depleted transplantation in children. During its preparation, the TCRbeta library received unique molecular identifiers. TCRdb recomputed calls from the PCR reads with MiXCR, one row per CDR3 protein. The sample has 250,000 to 350,000 distinct CDR3 sequences, approximately 9.8% seen once. CDR1 is ENHRY and CDR2 is SYGVKD in the germline V gene. Deletions cut 0 bases from V and 2 bases from J, with 8 bases between. The CDR3 consists of 14 residues. Sequenced here: PBMCs from the stem cell graft donor, sampled from the stem cell graft. This chain uses TRBV10-3 with TRBJ2-7, with D uncertain. This sequence originates from a human donor who donated a stem cell graft to a child with SCID. The CDR3: CAISESLGPYEQYF. In DNA form, the CDR3 reads TGTGCCATCAGTGAGTCCTTGGGCCCCTACGAGCAGTACTTC.